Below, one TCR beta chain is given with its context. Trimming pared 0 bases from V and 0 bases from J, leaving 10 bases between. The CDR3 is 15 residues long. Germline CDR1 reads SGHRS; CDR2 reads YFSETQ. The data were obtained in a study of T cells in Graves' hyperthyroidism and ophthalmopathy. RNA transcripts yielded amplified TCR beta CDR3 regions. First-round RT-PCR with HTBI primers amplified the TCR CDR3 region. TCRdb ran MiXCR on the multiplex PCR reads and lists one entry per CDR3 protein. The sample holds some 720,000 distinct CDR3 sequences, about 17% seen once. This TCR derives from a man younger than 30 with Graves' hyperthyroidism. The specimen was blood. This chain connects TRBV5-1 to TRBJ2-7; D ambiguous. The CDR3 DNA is TGCGCCAGCAGCTTGGCCAAGGGATTCTCCTACGAGCAGTACTTC. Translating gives CASSLAKGFSYEQYF.